This is a list of T cell receptor beta chains from one sample in a study of shared clonotypes between healthy human individuals. The assay was immunoSEQ multiplex PCR, and TCRdb's table has in-frame clones only and misses some. The table records millions of clones, approximately 90% of them present only once. The sequenced material came from naive CD4+ T cells sorted from blood. These receptors all stem from a man aged 18 to 29 in good health. Each CDR3 is given with its conserved first and last residue. The order of the fields is CDR3 protein, CDR3 DNA, J gene, V gene, D gene, clone size. The D gene is left open where the match is weak. Expanded clones get a size class; other rows say once, few or many, or leave the size out.

cdr3_aa: CASSFVNPAYEQYF
cdr3_nt: TGCGCCAGCAGCTTCGTTAATCCAGCCTACGAGCAGTACTTC
j_call: TRBJ2-7
v_call: TRBV5-1
d_call: -
clone_size: -

cdr3_aa: CASSLGGTGPLEQYF
cdr3_nt: TGCGCCAGCAGCTTGGGGGGGACAGGGCCCCTCGAGCAGTACTTC
j_call: TRBJ2-7
v_call: TRBV5-1
d_call: TRBD1
clone_size: -

cdr3_aa: CASSEVLGAGNQPQHF
cdr3_nt: TGTGCCAGCAGTGAAGTTTTGGGGGCCGGCAATCAGCCCCAGCATTTT
j_call: TRBJ1-5
v_call: TRBV2
d_call: -
clone_size: -

cdr3_aa: CASSLSSANTEAFF
cdr3_nt: TGTGCCAGCAGTTTATCTTCGGCGAACACTGAAGCTTTCTTT
j_call: TRBJ1-1
v_call: TRBV28
d_call: -
clone_size: few

cdr3_aa: CASSPSVPNSPLHF
cdr3_nt: TGTGCCAGCAGCCCGTCGGTACCCAATTCACCCCTCCACTTT
j_call: TRBJ1-6
v_call: TRBV7-9
d_call: -
clone_size: few

cdr3_aa: CASSSSANEQFF
cdr3_nt: TGTGCCAGCAGCTCTAGCGCCAATGAGCAGTTCTTC
j_call: TRBJ2-1
v_call: TRBV7-9
d_call: -
clone_size: once

cdr3_aa: CASSVLSYNSPLHF
cdr3_nt: TGTGCCTCCTCGGTGCTCTCCTATAATTCACCCCTCCACTTT
j_call: TRBJ1-6
v_call: TRBV6-1
d_call: -
clone_size: -

cdr3_aa: CASSFWEITDTQYF
cdr3_nt: TGTGCCAGCAGCTTTTGGGAGATCACAGATACGCAGTATTTT
j_call: TRBJ2-3
v_call: TRBV7-6
d_call: -
clone_size: -

cdr3_aa: CASSQDGGIALTQYF
cdr3_nt: TGTGCCAGCAGCCAAGATGGGGGGATTGCGCTTACGCAGTATTTT
j_call: TRBJ2-3
v_call: TRBV14
d_call: -
clone_size: -

cdr3_aa: CASSRSIRVNNEQFF
cdr3_nt: TGTGCCAGCAGCCGATCCATAAGGGTTAATAATGAGCAGTTCTTC
j_call: TRBJ2-1
v_call: TRBV7-9
d_call: -
clone_size: -

cdr3_aa: CASSSSSGGYEQYF
cdr3_nt: TGTGCCAGCAGTTCATCTAGCGGGGGCTACGAGCAGTACTTC
j_call: TRBJ2-7
v_call: TRBV6-6
d_call: TRBD2
clone_size: once

cdr3_aa: CASRREFGTDTQYF
cdr3_nt: TGTGCCAGCAGGCGGGAGTTTGGTACAGATACGCAGTATTTT
j_call: TRBJ2-3
v_call: TRBV11-3
d_call: TRBD2
clone_size: -

cdr3_aa: CASSPGSDTDTQYF
cdr3_nt: TGTGCCAGCTCACCGGGGTCTGACACAGATACGCAGTATTTT
j_call: TRBJ2-3
v_call: TRBV18
d_call: -
clone_size: -

cdr3_aa: CASSYSSTTYEQYF
cdr3_nt: TGTGCCAGCAGTTACTCGTCAACTACCTACGAGCAGTACTTC
j_call: TRBJ2-7
v_call: TRBV6-5
d_call: -
clone_size: -

cdr3_aa: CAWSYDRVSYTF
cdr3_nt: TGTGCCTGGAGTTATGACAGGGTGAGCTACACCTTC
j_call: TRBJ1-2
v_call: TRBV30
d_call: TRBD1
clone_size: few

cdr3_aa: CASTYPSEGLNTEAFF
cdr3_nt: TGTGCCAGCACCTACCCCTCGGAGGGATTGAACACTGAAGCTTTCTTT
j_call: TRBJ1-1
v_call: TRBV5-4
d_call: -
clone_size: few

cdr3_aa: CAISESTGPNEQFF
cdr3_nt: TGTGCCATCAGTGAGTCAACAGGGCCTAATGAGCAGTTCTTC
j_call: TRBJ2-1
v_call: TRBV10-3
d_call: -
clone_size: -

cdr3_aa: CASSGRKTGSNIQYF
cdr3_nt: TGTGCCAGCAGTGGTCGTAAGACAGGGAGTAACATTCAGTACTTC
j_call: TRBJ2-4
v_call: TRBV2
d_call: TRBD1
clone_size: -

cdr3_aa: CASSYWRGATDTQYF
cdr3_nt: TGTGCCAGCAGTTACTGGCGGGGGGCCACAGATACGCAGTATTTT
j_call: TRBJ2-3
v_call: TRBV6-5
d_call: TRBD2
clone_size: -

cdr3_aa: CASSMNGYTF
cdr3_nt: TGTGCCAGCAGCATGAATGGCTACACCTTC
j_call: TRBJ1-2
v_call: TRBV9
d_call: -
clone_size: few

cdr3_aa: CASSLRDHRTDTQYF
cdr3_nt: TGCGCCAGCAGCTTGCGGGACCACCGCACAGATACGCAGTATTTT
j_call: TRBJ2-3
v_call: TRBV5-1
d_call: -
clone_size: -

cdr3_aa: CASSVGRTNEKLFF
cdr3_nt: TGTGCCAGTAGTGTGGGCAGGACTAATGAAAAACTGTTTTTT
j_call: TRBJ1-4
v_call: TRBV19
d_call: -
clone_size: -

cdr3_aa: CASSLTYSLEQYF
cdr3_nt: TGTGCCAGCAGCTTAACTTACAGTCTCGAGCAGTACTTC
j_call: TRBJ2-7
v_call: TRBV7-3
d_call: -
clone_size: once

cdr3_aa: CASSFGGNTIYF
cdr3_nt: TGTGCCAGCAGCTTCGGGGGAAACACCATATATTTT
j_call: TRBJ1-3
v_call: TRBV11-2
d_call: -
clone_size: -

cdr3_aa: CASSPRTGIDTGELFF
cdr3_nt: TGTGCCAGCAGCCCTCGGACAGGGATTGACACCGGGGAGCTGTTTTTT
j_call: TRBJ2-2
v_call: TRBV5-4
d_call: TRBD1
clone_size: -

cdr3_aa: CASMDSYNSPLHF
cdr3_nt: TGTGCCAGCATGGACAGCTATAATTCACCCCTCCACTTT
j_call: TRBJ1-6
v_call: TRBV27
d_call: -
clone_size: -

cdr3_aa: CASSYRYSPYEQYF
cdr3_nt: TGTGCCAGCAGTTACAGGTACAGCCCCTACGAGCAGTACTTC
j_call: TRBJ2-7
v_call: TRBV6-6
d_call: -
clone_size: -

cdr3_aa: CASSPPWGGNQPQHF
cdr3_nt: TGTGCCAGCAGCCCTCCTTGGGGCGGCAATCAGCCCCAGCATTTT
j_call: TRBJ1-5
v_call: TRBV28
d_call: -
clone_size: -

cdr3_aa: CAWSRGRNTEAFF
cdr3_nt: TGTGCCTGGAGCAGGGGGCGGAACACTGAAGCTTTCTTT
j_call: TRBJ1-1
v_call: TRBV30
d_call: TRBD1
clone_size: few

cdr3_aa: CASSLSAFGYNEQFF
cdr3_nt: TGTGCCAGCAGCTTATCGGCCTTTGGGTACAATGAGCAGTTCTTC
j_call: TRBJ2-1
v_call: TRBV11-2
d_call: -
clone_size: once

cdr3_aa: CASSPRGTTNTDTQYF
cdr3_nt: TGTGCCAGCTCACCACGGGGGACAACTAACACAGATACGCAGTATTTT
j_call: TRBJ2-3
v_call: TRBV18
d_call: -
clone_size: -

cdr3_aa: CASSPLADTQYF
cdr3_nt: TGTGCCAGCAGTCCCCTAGCAGATACGCAGTATTTT
j_call: TRBJ2-3
v_call: TRBV27
d_call: -
clone_size: -

cdr3_aa: CASHTVVYGYTF
cdr3_nt: TGTGCCAGCCACACTGTAGTTTATGGCTACACCTTC
j_call: TRBJ1-2
v_call: TRBV28
d_call: -
clone_size: -

cdr3_aa: CAWSPLNGNQPQHF
cdr3_nt: TGTGCCTGGAGTCCCCTCAATGGCAATCAGCCCCAGCATTTT
j_call: TRBJ1-5
v_call: TRBV30
d_call: -
clone_size: -

cdr3_aa: CASILGAGSPLHF
cdr3_nt: TGTGCCAGCATCCTGGGGGCAGGATCACCCCTCCACTTT
j_call: TRBJ1-6
v_call: TRBV6-5
d_call: -
clone_size: -

cdr3_aa: CASSQSPGTQQRDTQYF
cdr3_nt: TGCGCCAGCAGTCAATCCCCCGGGACGCAACAGAGAGATACGCAGTATTTT
j_call: TRBJ2-3
v_call: TRBV23-1
d_call: -
clone_size: -